The next 20 T cell receptor beta chains were all read from a single sample in a study of cytotoxic CD8 clonotypes in ibrutinib-treated CLL. Produced via immunoSEQ multiplex PCR; TCRdb's table is partial and in-frame only. The sample lists some 200,000 clones, roughly 77% seen once, with about 6.2% in the top ten. Sequenced here: PBMCs, sampled after 12 months of ibrutinib treatment. The source is a human donor with chronic lymphocytic leukemia.

The chain has TRBV19 and TRBJ1-5; the D is unclear. This CDR3 comprises 13 residues. The V end was cut by 0 bases, the J end by 6 bases, with 6 bases between. Looked up from germline, CDR1 is LNHDA and CDR2 is SQIVND (reference sequence). The CDR3 DNA reads TGTGCCAGTAGTATAGATATGGGTCAGCCCCAGCATTTT. This sequence encodes CASSIDMGQPQHF.

The gene calls are TRBV9 and TRBJ2-2; 9 bases are shared with TRBD2. CDR1 and CDR2 (germline): SGDLS, YYNGEE. CDR3 size: 14 residues. V lost 10 bases, J lost 8 bases, and 12 bases stayed unmatched. The CDR3 nucleotides are TGTGCCTCCAATAGCGGGAGCGGCCGGGGGGAGCTGTTTTTT. This gives the protein CASNSGSGRGELFF. The full variable domain, in which reference TRBV9 and TRBJ2-2 provide the parts outside the CDR3, is DSGVTQTPKHLITATGQRVTLRCSPRSGDLSVYWYQQSLDQGLQFLIQYYNGEERAKGNILERFSAQQFPDLHSELNLSSLELGDSALYFCASNSGSGRGELFFGEGSRLTVL.

The genes are TRBV19 and TRBJ2-7; D may be TRBD1 (6 bases). Germline assignment: CDR1 LNHDA and CDR2 SQIVND (reference sequence). The V end lost 3 bases, the J end lost 6 bases, and 15 bases lay between the germline ends. The CDR3 runs to 14 residues. The CDR3 DNA reads TGTGCCAGTAGTATCACACAGGGCGGTGGCGAGCAGTACTTC. This gives the protein CASSITQGGGEQYF.

The V gene is TRBV27, the J gene TRBJ1-3, with D possibly matching TRBD1 (6 bases). This CDR3 is 15 amino acids long. V was shortened by 5 bases and J by 0 bases, with 11 bases between the two germline ends. Germline CDR1 and CDR2: MNHEY and SMNVEV (reference sequence). The DNA for the CDR3 is TGTGCCAGCAGTCGTATACAGGGCTCTGGAAACACCATATATTTT. Protein: CASSRIQGSGNTIYF.

V gene TRBV6-7 combines with J gene TRBJ1-3; D call uncertain. TRBV6-7 is identified as an open reading frame with a role that is uncertain. Trimming took 2 bases from V and 0 from J, leaving 5 bases between them. The CDR3 is 14 amino acids. CDR3 nucleotide sequence: TGTGCCAGCAGTTACGACGGCTCTGGAAACACCATATATTTT. Translating it yields CASSYDGSGNTIYF.

The CDR3 nucleotides are TGTGCCAGCAGTTACGGTTCGACCGAACGCACAGATACGCAGTATTTT. Translation gives CASSYGSTERTDTQYF. The chain carries TRBV6-5 and TRBJ2-3; D is unclear. Between the trimmed V and J ends, which lost 2 bases and 1 base, there was a span of 13 bases. CDR1 and CDR2 (germline): MNHEY, SVGAGI. The CDR3 has 16 amino acids.

The DNA of the CDR3 is TGTGCCAGCAGCTTGTCGCCGACTAGCGTCTACAATGAGCAGTTCTTC. Translated: CASSLSPTSVYNEQFF. The chain employs TRBV5-6 and TRBJ2-1; TRBD2 aligns across 8 bases. This CDR3 is built from 16 residues. The V gene's germline CDR1 is SGHDT and CDR2 YYEEEE. J was trimmed by 3 bases and V by 1 base; bases with no gene match: 6.

V gene TRBV2 combines with J gene TRBJ1-1, with 7 positions matching TRBD1. Germline CDR1 is SNHLY and CDR2 is FYNNEI. This CDR3 is built from 13 residues. With 11 bases clipped from V and 1 base from J, the junction kept 7 bases outside the gene matches. CDR3 protein: CAREGQPNTEAFF. The CDR3 nucleotides are TGTGCCCGCGAGGGACAGCCGAACACTGAAGCTTTCTTT.

V gene TRBV5-1 combines with J gene TRBJ2-3, with a possible D match to TRBD2 (7 bases). The CDR3 length is 14 residues. Looked up from germline, CDR1 is SGHRS and CDR2 is YFSETQ. V was cut by 7 bases and J by 1 base, with 13 bases left in between. As DNA, the CDR3 is TGCGCCAGCCGATGGGAGGGGGGCACAGATACGCAGTATTTT. Translated: CASRWEGGTDTQYF. Filled out from reference TRBV5-1 and TRBJ2-3, the complete variable domain reads KAGVTQTPRYLIKTRGQQVTLSCSPISGHRSVSWYQQTPGQGLQFLFEYFSETQRNKGNFPGRFSGRQFSNSRSEMNVSTLELGDSALYLCASRWEGGTDTQYFGPGTRLTVL.

This chain joins TRBV20-1 and TRBJ1-5; D ambiguous. Trimming removed 3 bases at V and 6 bases at J, with 6 bases between. Germline-derived CDR1 and CDR2 are DFQATT and SNEGSKA (reference sequence). The CDR3 spans 11 residues. Here the CDR3 reads CSASIAQPQHF. DNA of the CDR3: TGCAGTGCTAGTATCGCTCAGCCCCAGCATTTT.

The rearrangement links TRBV19 to TRBJ2-2; D may be TRBD1 (5 bases). Trimming removed 5 bases at V and 7 bases at J, with 8 bases between. CDR1 is LNHDA and CDR2 is SQIVND in the germline V gene (reference sequence). The CDR3 runs to 12 residues. DNA of the CDR3: TGTGCCAGTAGTCAGGGCCTCGGGGAGCTGTTTTTT. It codes for CASSQGLGELFF.

The V and J genes are TRBV7-9 and TRBJ1-1; no firm D call. This CDR3 spans 15 amino acids. Trimming stripped 4 bases from V and 1 base from J, with 13 bases between. Looked up from germline, CDR1 is SEHNR and CDR2 is FQNEAQ (reference sequence). This chain's CDR3 is CASSSWTAENTEAFF. The CDR3 coding sequence is TGTGCCAGCAGCTCCTGGACGGCCGAGAACACTGAAGCTTTCTTT.

The sample holds a few counts of this clone. This rearrangement joins TRBV7-2 to TRBJ2-7, with 16 bases identical to TRBD2. The CDR3 sequence is 16 residues long. Germline lookup yields CDR1 SGHTA and CDR2 FQGNSA. Losses at the gene ends were 5 bases for V and 2 bases for J; bases not matched to a gene: 3. The CDR3 region has the DNA TGTGCCAGCAGCGTAGGGACTAGCGGGAGGGCCTACGAGCAGTACTTC. Translation gives CASSVGTSGRAYEQYF.

The gene calls are TRBV28 and TRBJ2-7; D not resolved. The CDR3 is 12 amino acids. V was shortened by 3 bases and J by 2 bases, with 5 bases between the two germline ends. CDR1 MDHEN and CDR2 SYDVKM come from the germline V gene. In nucleotides, the CDR3 is TGTGCCAGCAGTTTGTTAACCTACGAGCAGTACTTC. Encoded protein: CASSLLTYEQYF.

The gene calls are TRBV6-1 and TRBJ1-2; TRBD1 matches at 8 bases. CDR3 length: 15 amino acids. Germline V CDR1 and CDR2: MNHNS, SASEGT. V lost 4 bases and J lost 8; bases outside the gene matches: 12. The CDR3 DNA sequence: TGTGCCAGCAGTGTGCCCCAGCAGGGGGCGAAAGGCTACACCTTC. It yields the protein CASSVPQQGAKGYTF.

This clone appeared a single time. V gene TRBV14 combines with J gene TRBJ2-7; D may match TRBD1 or TRBD2 (5 bases each). Deletions cut 0 bases from V and 2 bases from J, with 11 bases between. CDR1 is SGHDN and CDR2 is FVKESK in the germline V gene. This CDR3 is 15 amino acids long. CDR3 in DNA: TGTGCCAGCAGCCAAGATTCCGGGGCGCCCTACGAGCAGTACTTC. As protein: CASSQDSGAPYEQYF.

This clone was picked up a small number of times. The chain is built from TRBV11-2 and TRBJ1-2; 7 bases fit TRBD1. Trimming cost V 5 bases and J 3 bases; bases outside gene matches: 3. Germline-derived CDR1 and CDR2 are SGHAT and FQNNGV. The CDR3 consists of 13 residues. The DNA of the CDR3 is TGTGCCAGCAGCCGGGACAGCTACTATGGCTACACCTTC. Its translation is CASSRDSYYGYTF.

The rearrangement links TRBV7-9 to TRBJ2-2; 7 bases match TRBD1. V lost 4 bases, J lost 1 base, and 9 bases stayed unmatched. The CDR3 covers 17 residues. Germline V gives CDR1 SEHNR, CDR2 FQNEAQ (reference sequence). The CDR3 bases are TGTGCCAGCAGCTACTCGGGACAGAATTTGAACACCGGGGAGCTGTTTTTT. This encodes CASSYSGQNLNTGELFF.

In the case of this clone: Distinct nucleotide sequences in the sample also encode this CDR3. J is TRBJ2-7 and V is TRBV20-1, with 7 positions matching TRBD1. The CDR3 is made up of 11 amino acids. Germline V CDR1 and CDR2: DFQATT, SNEGSKA (reference sequence). Trimming at V came to 5 bases and at J to 3 bases, leaving 1 base not matched to a gene. Here the CDR3 reads CSARTGYEQYF. CDR3 sequence (DNA): TGCAGTGCTCGGACAGGCTACGAGCAGTACTTC.

Comments on this clone: Other DNA sequences in the sample encode the same CDR3. This chain joins TRBV18 and TRBJ2-2; D unresolved. The germline CDR1 and CDR2 sequences are KGHSH and LQKENI. This CDR3 has 13 amino acids. Trimming stripped 3 bases from V and 5 bases from J, with 7 bases between. In nucleotides, the CDR3 is TGTGCCAGCTCACCTACGTCGACCGGGGAGCTGTTTTTT. Translation gives CASSPTSTGELFF.